This T cell receptor (beta chain) appears in the sequencing data of a study of T cell repertoires in cytomegalovirus infection (dated by TCRdb to about 2019). Describing the broader study: Alongside well-studied HLA-B-restricted epitopes, the peptide stimulations were aimed at recently identified HLA-C-restricted CMV epitopes, whose presentation resists viral immunomodulation. Donor HLA type was relevant to the analysis, because carriage of CMV infection together with the matching HLA type was indicated by public TCR beta signatures.

The sequencer was an Illumina HiSeq 1500. TCRdb passed the public sequencing reads through fastp at Q25 and MiXCR, retaining productive beta sequences. Each CDR3 protein appears once, grouped with its most common genes and DNA. The sample records some 590,000 distinct CDR3 sequences, roughly 43% of which are singletons. The top ten clones comprise about 48% of the sample. The sample holds one count of this clonotype. This receptor's antigen is unknown. No qualities accompany the bases; no much larger clone lies one base away. Evidence from one read is weak. What the work shows at the level of the full study, not this receptor alone: Carriers of CMV infection plus the relevant HLA type were discriminated by the cumulative frequency of public TCR beta family members in the study cohort and in an independent roughly 400-donor cohort. In the ex vivo response, HLA-C-restricted CMV-specific TCR beta clonotypes were dominant, and in two of eight donors the single most frequent clonotype came from this HLA-C-restricted group.

The treatment or condition label of this sample denotes: in vitro stimulation with specific CMV peptide epitopes to enrich CMV-specific T cells. Sequencing was performed on cultured PBMCs, taken from culture after CMV antigen stimulation. This clonotype was sampled from a human donor in good health (CMV status not recorded). Some clones in this sample may be carry-over from other donors' samples.

The CDR3 protein: CASGPAGASGYIQYF. In nucleotides, the sequence is TGTGCTAGTGGGCCTGCGGGAGCGTCTGGATACATTCAGTACTTC. Recombination joined TRBV12-5 with TRBJ2-4; 7 bases in the middle match TRBD2. V trim: 6 bases; J trim: 8 bases; unmatched bases: 13. Sequences LGHNT (CDR1) and FRNRAP (CDR2) are obtained from the germline V gene. The CDR3 spans 15 residues, from the cysteine through the phenylalanine. Only the CDR3 DNA stays, 45 bases, in frame from base 1.